A selection of T cell receptor beta chains follows, all from one sample in a study of OX40 agonist ivuxolimab in advanced cancers. Profiled with immunoSEQ multiplex PCR; TCRdb holds only in-frame clones, not every one. The table lists 65,000 to 80,000 clones, around nine tenths of them singletons. The sequenced sample was CD4+ or CD8+ T cells sorted from blood, obtained in a trial of the OX40 agonist ivuxolimab. These receptors were obtained from an adult with an advanced solid tumor such as melanoma, head and neck, liver or kidney cancer. CDR3s include the opening cysteine and the closing phenylalanine or tryptophan. The D gene is left open where the match is weak. Clone size appears in some rows only: once, few, many, or a class for an expanded clone.

>-|TRBV28|-|TRBJ2-3
CASSTPLKPDTQYF
TGTGCCAGCAGTACCCCCCTTAAACCAGATACGCAGTATTTT
>-|TRBV15|-|TRBJ2-6
CATSREGFGANVLTF
TGTGCCACCAGCAGAGAAGGGTTCGGGGCCAACGTCCTGACTTTC
>-|TRBV2|-|TRBJ2-7
CASTGREKSYEQYF
TGTGCCAGCACGGGAAGAGAGAAGTCCTACGAGCAGTACTTC
>-|TRBV5-1|-|TRBJ1-2
CASSLDGNYGYTF
TGCGCTAGCAGCTTGGACGGTAACTATGGCTACACCTTC
>-|TRBV7-3|-|TRBJ2-6
CASSLTGASGANVLTF
TGTGCCAGCAGCTTAACTGGGGCTTCTGGGGCCAACGTCCTGACTTTC
>-|TRBV4-1|-|TRBJ1-5
CASSLTECQPQHF
TGCGCCAGCAGCCTCACAGAATGTCAGCCCCAGCATTTT
>-|TRBV29-1|-|TRBJ2-3
CSVERGTRADTQYF
TGCAGCGTTGAAAGGGGGACACGTGCAGATACGCAGTATTTT
>-|TRBV2|-|TRBJ1-4
CASRDGLIEKLFF
TGTGCCAGCAGGGACGGGCTAATCGAAAAACTGTTTTTT
>-|TRBV7-9|TRBD2|TRBJ2-7
CASRNTGTSGYEQYF
TGTGCCAGCAGGAATACCGGGACTAGCGGCTACGAGCAGTACTTC
>-|TRBV28|-|TRBJ1-4
CASSFGGTTNEKLFF
TGTGCCAGCAGTTTCGGCGGAACAACTAATGAAAAACTGTTTTTT
>once|TRBV5-4|TRBD2|TRBJ2-1
CASSAPGLADNEQFF
TGTGCCAGCAGCGCCCCGGGACTAGCCGACAATGAGCAGTTCTTC
>-|TRBV5-6|TRBD2|TRBJ2-7
CASSRYRSSGPYEQYF
TGTGCCAGCAGCCGATATCGATCTAGCGGGCCCTACGAGCAGTACTTC
>-|TRBV18|-|TRBJ1-5
CASSPPIGGEGQWPQHF
TGTGCCAGCTCACCACCGATAGGAGGCGAGGGTCAGTGGCCCCAGCATTTT
>-|TRBV7-8|-|TRBJ2-3
CASSLGTDTQYF
TGTGCCAGCAGCTTAGGCACAGATACGCAGTATTTT
>-|TRBV18|-|TRBJ2-7
CASSPRGTLIEQYF
TGTGCCAGCTCACCACGGGGGACACTCATAGAGCAGTACTTC
>-|TRBV10-3|-|TRBJ1-3
CATLSGTLHPGNTIYF
TGTGCCACCCTTTCAGGGACTCTCCATCCTGGAAACACCATATATTTT
>-|TRBV2|TRBD1|TRBJ1-1
CASSVGTDLEAFF
TGTGCCAGCAGTGTAGGGACAGACCTTGAAGCTTTCTTT
>-|TRBV7-2|-|TRBJ1-1
CASSLGPGRMNTEAFF
TGTGCCAGCAGCTTAGGCCCAGGGCGGATGAACACTGAAGCTTTCTTT
>-|TRBV6-6|-|TRBJ2-5
CASRLRETQYF
TGTGCCAGCAGACTCAGAGAGACCCAGTACTTC
>-|TRBV25-1|TRBD1|TRBJ2-1
CASSDYGTGGGHEQFF
TGTGCCAGCAGTGACTACGGGACAGGAGGTGGCCATGAGCAGTTCTTC
>-|TRBV20-1|TRBD1|TRBJ1-2
CSAWTGGGYTF
TGCAGTGCGTGGACAGGGGGTGGCTACACCTTC
>-|TRBV11-2|-|TRBJ2-7
CASTSTASSYEQYF
TGTGCCAGCACTAGCACAGCGAGCTCCTACGAGCAGTACTTC
>-|TRBV2|TRBD2|TRBJ2-5
CASSWTSGEETQYF
TGTGCCAGCAGTTGGACTAGCGGCGAAGAGACCCAGTACTTC
>-|TRBV11-3|-|TRBJ2-2
CASSFGGGLSNTGELFF
TGTGCCAGCAGCTTTGGTGGGGGACTTTCGAACACCGGGGAGCTGTTTTTT
>once|TRBV6-1|-|TRBJ2-7
CASTGAGARSYEQYF
TGTGCCAGCACAGGGGCAGGGGCGCGTTCCTACGAGCAGTACTTC
>few|TRBV7-8|-|TRBJ2-7
CASSLALSEQYF
TGTGCCAGCAGCTTAGCGCTGTCCGAGCAGTACTTC
>once|TRBV5-1|TRBD2|TRBJ2-3
CASSLGGRRTDTQYF
TGCGCCAGCAGCTTGGGCGGGAGGAGGACAGATACGCAGTATTTT
>-|TRBV10-3|-|TRBJ2-7
CAVASTKEGNYEQYF
TGTGCCGTCGCCTCCACTAAGGAGGGAAATTACGAGCAGTACTTC